Below are 21 T cell receptor beta chains sequenced from a single sample in a study of cytomegalovirus exposure and HLA in healthy donors. It was with 60 Vbeta and 13 Jbeta primers that the PCR ran. Libraries were prepared by immunoSEQ multiplex PCR; TCRdb keeps only in-frame clonotypes and omits some of them. The sample yields 50,000 to 65,000 clones, 70% to 80% seen once. The material sequenced was PBMCs. The source is a man aged 50-60 years in good health and CMV-seropositive.

This chain connects TRBV19 to TRBJ2-3, with D possibly matching TRBD2 (6 bases). Germline CDR1 reads LNHDA; CDR2 reads SQIVND (reference sequence). Trimming cost V 3 bases and J 9 bases, with 10 bases left between them. There are 12 residues in the CDR3. Here the CDR3 reads CASSMREDTQYF. CDR3 DNA: TGTGCCAGTAGTATGAGGGAGGACACGCAGTATTTT.

The chain is built from TRBV19 and TRBJ1-5; maybe TRBD1 (6 bases). Germline CDR1 reads LNHDA; CDR2 reads SQIVND (reference sequence). Between the trimmed V and J ends, which lost 8 bases and 4 bases, there was a span of 12 bases. This CDR3 is built from 13 residues. This CDR3 is CASLGQLNQPQHF. The CDR3 DNA follows: TGTGCCAGTCTTGGACAGTTAAATCAGCCCCAGCATTTT.

As regards this clone: One junction end does not reproduce the germline sequence, and a read error may be involved. The chain has TRBV7-3 and TRBJ2-6; the match to TRBD2 covers 8 bases. There are 17 residues in the CDR3. Germline CDR1 and CDR2: SGHTA and FQGTGA. The DNA of the CDR3 is TGTTCCAGCAGCTTAAACGGGGGGGCAGCTGGGGCCAACGTCCTGACTTTC. Amino acids: CSSSLNGGAAGANVLTF.

V is TRBV6-1 and J is TRBJ2-1; D call uncertain. CDR1 is MNHNS, CDR2 SASEGT, per germline. The CDR3 has 15 amino acids. The V end lost 6 bases, the J end lost 1 base, and 13 bases lay between the germline ends. CDR3 sequence reads: CASRGRLESYNEQFF. In nucleotides, the CDR3 is TGTGCCAGCAGAGGCAGACTTGAATCCTACAATGAGCAGTTCTTC.

V and J are TRBV5-4 and TRBJ1-2, with D possibly TRBD1 on 6 matching bases. This CDR3 has 12 residues. The V end lost 2 bases, the J end lost 7 bases, and 9 bases lay between the germline ends. Germline V lookup: CDR1 SGHNT, CDR2 YYREEE (reference sequence). For the CDR3, the DNA is TGTGCCAGCAGCTTTGGGACATTTGGCTACACCTTC. Translating it yields CASSFGTFGYTF.

The chain uses TRBV18 and TRBJ1-5; 9 nucleotides line up with TRBD1. The V and J ends lost 2 bases and 6 bases, in that order; junction bases with no gene match: 2. There are 14 residues in the CDR3. CDR1 KGHSH and CDR2 LQKENI come from the germline V gene. The CDR3: CASSPEQGAQPQHF. In DNA, the CDR3 is TGTGCCAGCTCACCAGAACAGGGGGCTCAGCCCCAGCATTTT.

This chain links TRBV5-4 with TRBJ2-2, with 14 nucleotides matching TRBD2. The CDR3 length is 19 residues. The germline gives CDR1 SGHNT, CDR2 YYREEE (reference sequence). V lost 3 bases and J lost 4; bases outside the gene matches: 11. The CDR3 here is CASSSKGLAGVGGTGELFF. CDR3 nucleotides: TGTGCCAGCAGCTCAAAGGGACTAGCGGGAGTTGGGGGCACCGGGGAGCTGTTTTTT.

The chain is built from TRBV5-1 and TRBJ1-1; the match to TRBD1 covers 9 bases. V dropped 6 bases and J dropped 0; count of bases not matched to a gene: 6. Germline lookup yields CDR1 SGHRS and CDR2 YFSETQ. CDR3 size: 15 residues. The CDR3 sequence is CASTQDRGMNTEAFF. The CDR3 bases are TGCGCCAGCACCCAGGACAGGGGTATGAACACTGAAGCTTTCTTT.

The V gene is TRBV15, the J gene TRBJ2-1, with D tentatively TRBD2 (5 bases). The CDR3 totals 16 residues. The germline CDR1 and CDR2 sequences are LNHNV and YYDKDF (reference sequence). V lost 2 bases and J lost 0, with 11 bases in between. CDR3 in DNA: TGTGCCACCAGCAGACGGTCTGGGAGCTCCTACAATGAGCAGTTCTTC. Protein: CATSRRSGSSYNEQFF.

This clone was recorded only once. The V call is TRBV6-5, the J call TRBJ1-1; tentative D call: TRBD1 (5 bases). From germline, CDR1 is MNHEY and CDR2 SVGAGI. V was clipped by 10 bases and J by 1 base, with 10 bases between them. CDR3 length: 12 amino acids. This CDR3 reads CATQTANTEAFF. DNA of the CDR3: TGTGCCACTCAGACAGCGAACACTGAAGCTTTCTTT.

The table lists this clone with a few counts. This chain links TRBV4-2 with TRBJ1-2; D is unresolved. The ends were cut back, 8 bases at V and 2 bases at J, with 15 bases in the middle. Germline-derived CDR1 and CDR2 are LGHNA and YNFKEQ. The CDR3 is 14 amino acids. CDR3 in DNA: TGTGCCAGCCTACAAGCTAGGAGGAACTATGGCTACACCTTC. Translation: CASLQARRNYGYTF.

The rearrangement links TRBV15 to TRBJ2-5; 8 bases are shared with TRBD1. The length of the CDR3 is 15 residues. Germline CDR1 and CDR2: LNHNV and YYDKDF (reference sequence). V shed 0 bases, J shed 4 bases, and the junction held 4 bases outside the gene matches. The CDR3 nucleotides are TGTGCCACCAGCAGAGATGGCAGGGGGCGAGAGACCCAGTACTTC. Translation: CATSRDGRGRETQYF.

This rearrangement joins TRBV6-6 to TRBJ1-2; D perhaps matches TRBD1 (5 bases). V was clipped by 5 bases and J by 1 base, with 14 bases between them. There are 15 residues in the CDR3. Germline V gives CDR1 MNHNY, CDR2 SVGAGI (reference sequence). The CDR3 region has the DNA TGTGCCAGCAGTCGGGAGACAGACTTTAACTATGGCTACACCTTC. It translates to CASSRETDFNYGYTF.

The genes are TRBV30 and TRBJ2-5, with 7 bases identical to TRBD2. The end of the DNA fits TRBJ2-7 better, so the J call may be wrong. CDR3 length: 13 residues. CDR1 and CDR2 (germline): GTSNPN, SVGIG (reference sequence). The CDR3 DNA reads TGTGCCTGGAGCGCCGGCCGGGGGGACGAGCAGTACTTC. Translated, it gives CAWSAGRGDEQYF.

This CDR3 is CASSLADRGGDEKLFF. Written as DNA, the CDR3 is TGTGCCAGCAGCTTGGCGGACAGGGGAGGGGATGAAAAACTGTTTTTT. The V call is TRBV5-5, the J call TRBJ1-4; TRBD1 agrees at 9 bases. J was trimmed by 6 bases and V by 0 bases; bases with no gene match: 6. Germline assignment: CDR1 SGHKS and CDR2 YYEKEE (reference sequence). CDR3 length: 16 residues.

CDR3 coding DNA: TGTGCCAGCAGTAGGGGACAGTCCTCCTACGAGCAGTACTTC. It specifies CASSRGQSSYEQYF. V is TRBV27 and J is TRBJ2-7, with 7 positions matching TRBD1. The CDR3 length is 14 residues. Germline assignment: CDR1 MNHEY and CDR2 SMNVEV (reference sequence). The trim removed 5 bases at V and 0 bases at J, leaving 4 bases unmatched.

The rearrangement uses TRBV7-9 and TRBJ2-7; D unclear. V lost 1 base to trimming and J lost 7 bases, with 8 bases between them. This CDR3 contains 12 residues. Germline loops: CDR1 SEHNR, CDR2 FQNEAQ (reference sequence). The CDR3 region is CASSLGDREQYF. The DNA of the CDR3 is TGTGCCAGCAGCTTAGGAGATAGAGAGCAGTACTTC.

This clone appeared a few times. V gene TRBV2 combines with J gene TRBJ2-2; 10 bases align to TRBD2. The germline CDR1 and CDR2 sequences are SNHLY and FYNNEI. CDR3 length: 15 amino acids. The ends lost 4 bases at V and 1 base at J; junction bases unmatched: 0. CDR3 sequence (DNA): TGTGCCAGCAGTGGGACTAGCGGGAACACCGGGGAGCTGTTTTTT. Its translation is CASSGTSGNTGELFF. Complete variable domain (other parts from reference TRBV2 and TRBJ2-2): EPEVTQTPSHQVTQMGQEVILRCVPISNHLYFYWYRQILGQKVEFLVSFYNNEISEKSEIFDDQFSVERPDGSNFTLKIRSTKLEDSAMYFCASSGTSGNTGELFFGEGSRLTVL.

As to this clone: Compared with germline, one end of the junction differs, possibly owing to a read error. V and J are TRBV7-9 and TRBJ2-7, with D maybe TRBD2 (5 bases). This CDR3 region has 14 residues. The V gene's germline CDR1 is SEHNR and CDR2 FQNEAQ (reference sequence). The CDR3 spells CSSSFRGFSYEQYF. DNA for the CDR3: TGTTCCAGCAGCTTTAGAGGGTTCTCCTACGAGCAGTACTTT.

The gene calls are TRBV19 and TRBJ2-7, with D possibly being TRBD1 (6 bases). CDR1 is LNHDA, CDR2 SQIVND, per germline (reference sequence). Trimming took off 3 bases at V and 7 bases at J, with 10 bases between the two ends. CDR3 length: 12 residues. Here the CDR3 DNA reads TGTGCCAGTAGTATGGCAGGGGATGAGCAGTACTTC. This translates into CASSMAGDEQYF. Drawing the rest from reference TRBV19 and TRBJ2-7, the complete variable domain is DGGITQSPKYLFRKEGQNVTLSCEQNLNHDAMYWYRQDPGQGLRLIYYSQIVNDFQKGDIAEGYSVSREKKESFPLTVTSAQKNPTAFYLCASSMAGDEQYFGPGTRLTVT.

Of note for this clone: Other DNA sequences in the same sample also yield this CDR3. This rearrangement joins TRBV27 to TRBJ2-7; TRBD2 aligns across 10 bases. The germline V gene has CDR1 MNHEY and CDR2 SMNVEV (reference sequence). The CDR3 covers 13 residues. V lost 6 bases and J lost 3; bases outside the gene matches: 2. CDR3 bases: TGTGCCAGCAGGGCTAGCGGGAGCTACGAGCAGTACTTC. Its translation is CASRASGSYEQYF.